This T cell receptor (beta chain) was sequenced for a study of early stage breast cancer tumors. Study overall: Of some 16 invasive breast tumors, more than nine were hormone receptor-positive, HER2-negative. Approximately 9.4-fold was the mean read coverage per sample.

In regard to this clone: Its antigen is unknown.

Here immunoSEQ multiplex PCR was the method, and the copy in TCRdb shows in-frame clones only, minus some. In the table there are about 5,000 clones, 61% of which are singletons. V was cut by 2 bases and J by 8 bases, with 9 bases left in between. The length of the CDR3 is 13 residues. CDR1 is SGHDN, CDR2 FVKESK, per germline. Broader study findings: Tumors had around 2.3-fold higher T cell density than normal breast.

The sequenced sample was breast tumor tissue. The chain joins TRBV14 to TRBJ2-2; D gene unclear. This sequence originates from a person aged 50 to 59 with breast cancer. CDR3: CASSQMTLGELFF. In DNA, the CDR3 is TGTGCCAGCAGCCAAATGACCTTAGGGGAGCTGTTTTTT.